This passage covers 18 T cell receptor beta chains from one sample sequenced in a study of cytomegalovirus exposure and HLA in healthy donors. TCRdb keeps only in-frame clones here, not all; method: immunoSEQ multiplex PCR. The repertoire holds around 150,000 clones, with around 82% as singletons. Sequenced material: PBMCs. The receptors originated from a man aged 25-45 years in good health and CMV-seropositive.

This chain joins TRBV6-5 and TRBJ1-1; 7 nucleotides align to TRBD1. This CDR3 has 12 amino acids. Germline CDR1 reads MNHEY; CDR2 reads SVGAGI. The V gene end was trimmed by 2 bases and the J gene end by 11 bases; junction bases not matched to a gene: 5. The CDR3 spells CASSYTTGAAFF. The CDR3, as DNA: TGTGCCAGCAGTTACACAACAGGGGCCGCTTTCTTT.

The gene calls are TRBV27 and TRBJ2-7, with TRBD1 matching over 9 bases. The J segment lost 3 bases and the V segment lost 4 bases, leaving 7 bases of the junction unmatched. Germline lookup yields CDR1 MNHEY and CDR2 SMNVEV (reference sequence). This CDR3 is 15 amino acids long. Here the CDR3 DNA reads TGTGCCAGCAGTTGGGGACAGGGAACCAACTACGAGCAGTACTTC. It yields the protein CASSWGQGTNYEQYF.

This rearrangement joins TRBV11-2 to TRBJ2-7; TRBD2 might be the D (6 bases). Germline loops: CDR1 SGHAT, CDR2 FQNNGV. The CDR3 has 19 amino acids. Trimming shortened V by 0 bases and J by 0 bases, and 21 bases separated the two germline ends. The CDR3 DNA follows: TGTGCCAGCAGCTTAGATGCGGGGTTCCGGCTAGCCCCCTCCTACGAGCAGTACTTC. Protein product: CASSLDAGFRLAPSYEQYF.

The chain recombines TRBV5-1 with TRBJ2-5; the match to TRBD1 covers 7 bases. The length of the CDR3 is 15 residues. J gave up 5 bases and V 4 bases, and 11 bases lay outside the gene matches. Germline assignment: CDR1 SGHRS and CDR2 YFSETQ. The CDR3 DNA sequence: TGCGCCAGCAGCCCGGGACAGACTGGGCAGGAGACCCAGTACTTC. Translating it yields CASSPGQTGQETQYF.

The chain combines TRBV28 with TRBJ2-7; D is unresolved. The CDR3 is made up of 16 amino acids. Trimming took off 1 base at V and 1 base at J, with 14 bases between the two ends. Germline CDR1 reads MDHEN; CDR2 reads SYDVKM. The chain's CDR3 is CASSLLASLNSYEQYF. The DNA for the CDR3 is TGTGCCAGCAGTTTATTGGCTAGTCTGAATTCCTACGAGCAGTACTTC.

This clone was counted between two and nine times. A much bigger clone sits one base away, suggesting this may be a read error. The chain recombines TRBV5-1 with TRBJ1-2, with D possibly TRBD1 on 6 matching bases. The CDR3 spans 12 residues. The germline CDR1 and CDR2 sequences are SGHRS and YFSETQ. V gave up 5 bases and J gave up 2 bases, with 7 bases separating them. The CDR3 DNA is TGCGCCAGCAGGACAGGAAACTATGGCTACACCTTC. Protein product: CASRTGNYGYTF.

The chain uses TRBV7-7 and TRBJ2-7, with D perhaps TRBD1 (6 bases). Germline loops: CDR1 SSHAT, CDR2 FNYEAQ (reference sequence). The CDR3 is 13 residues long. V lost 4 bases, J lost 6 bases, and 13 bases lay in between. The CDR3 bases are TGTGCCAGCAGCTCCCGAATACAGGGCGAGCAGTACTTC. Translated: CASSSRIQGEQYF.

This chain joins TRBV1 and TRBJ2-1; TRBD2, the table's D call, was not compared with the DNA. TRBV1 constitutes a pseudogene. This CDR3 region has 18 residues. CDR3 DNA: TGCACCAGCAGCCAACGGACTAGCGGGAGGATCGACCCCCAAGGGCAGTTCTTC. It translates to CTSSQRTSGRIDPQGQFF.

V is TRBV5-1 and J is TRBJ2-1, with TRBD1 as a possible D gene (6 bases). The CDR3 covers 16 residues. V shed 3 bases and J shed 3 bases, with 16 bases lying between them. Per the germline V gene, CDR1 is SGHRS and CDR2 is YFSETQ. The CDR3 DNA follows: TGCGCCAGCAGCTCGCCCCTAGGGGGTTTCTACAATGAGCAGTTCTTC. This translates into CASSSPLGGFYNEQFF. Filled out from reference TRBV5-1 and TRBJ2-1, the complete variable domain reads KAGVTQTPRYLIKTRGQQVTLSCSPISGHRSVSWYQQTPGQGLQFLFEYFSETQRNKGNFPGRFSGRQFSNSRSEMNVSTLELGDSALYLCASSSPLGGFYNEQFFGPGTRLTVL.

This chain uses TRBV25-1 with TRBJ2-7, with TRBD1 matching 9 bases. This CDR3 spans 17 amino acids. V shed 3 bases, J shed 5 bases, and the junction held 14 bases outside the gene matches. Germline CDR1 MGHDK, CDR2 SYGVNS. The CDR3 reads CASSEGVTGGFRHEQYF. The CDR3 DNA sequence: TGTGCCAGCAGTGAGGGAGTGACAGGGGGTTTCCGGCACGAGCAGTACTTC.

CDR3: CASSTSPGEQYF. The CDR3 region has the DNA TGTGCCAGTAGTACGTCACCCGGCGAGCAGTACTTC. V and J are TRBV19 and TRBJ2-7; the D is unclear. The CDR3 loop spans 12 amino acids. V lost 4 bases and J 6 bases, leaving 10 bases between the germline ends. Germline CDR1 reads LNHDA; CDR2 reads SQIVND (reference sequence). The whole variable domain, filled in from reference TRBV19 and TRBJ2-7, reads DGGITQSPKYLFRKEGQNVTLSCEQNLNHDAMYWYRQDPGQGLRLIYYSQIVNDFQKGDIAEGYSVSREKKESFPLTVTSAQKNPTAFYLCASSTSPGEQYFGPGTRLTVT.

The rearrangement links TRBV30 to TRBJ2-6, with a possible D match to TRBD1 (5 bases). The ends were cut back, 5 bases at V and 1 base at J, with 12 bases in the middle. Germline CDR1 GTSNPN, CDR2 SVGIG (reference sequence). The CDR3 has 15 residues. The DNA for the CDR3 is TGTGCCTGGGCGACCAGGGTTTCTGGGGCCAACGTCCTGACTTTC. The encoded protein is CAWATRVSGANVLTF. The full variable domain, completed using reference TRBV30 and TRBJ2-6, is SQTIHQWPATLVQPVGSPLSLECTVEGTSNPNLYWYRQAAGRGLQLLFYSVGIGQISSEVPQNLSASRPQDRQFILSSKKLLLSDSGFYLCAWATRVSGANVLTFGAGSRLTVL.

The chain couples TRBV7-3 to TRBJ1-1; perhaps TRBD1 as D (6 bases). Trimming took 2 bases from V and 3 from J, leaving 13 bases between them. The CDR3 spans 15 residues. Germline V gives CDR1 SGHTA, CDR2 FQGTGA. CDR3 residues: CASSLLGGQDTEAFF. The CDR3 DNA reads TGTGCCAGCAGCTTACTAGGGGGACAAGACACTGAAGCTTTCTTT.

V and J are TRBV2 and TRBJ1-4; D is uncertain. Germline loops: CDR1 SNHLY, CDR2 FYNNEI. V was shortened by 9 bases and J by 7 bases, with 12 bases between the two germline ends. This CDR3 spans 12 amino acids. The CDR3 DNA is TGTGCCAGTACGTTTGGTAGTGAAAAACTGTTTTTT. Amino acid sequence: CASTFGSEKLFF. Complete variable domain (other parts from reference TRBV2 and TRBJ1-4): EPEVTQTPSHQVTQMGQEVILRCVPISNHLYFYWYRQILGQKVEFLVSFYNNEISEKSEIFDDQFSVERPDGSNFTLKIRSTKLEDSAMYFCASTFGSEKLFFGSGTQLSVL.

The chain employs TRBV6-5 and TRBJ2-7; D is unresolved. CDR3 length: 15 amino acids. Trimming left V 0 bases short and J 1 base short, with 10 bases between. The germline V gene encodes CDR1 MNHEY and CDR2 SVGAGI. The DNA of the CDR3 is TGTGCCAGCAGTTACTCGAGAGTCTTATCCTACGAGCAGTACTTC. Translated: CASSYSRVLSYEQYF.

The chain employs TRBV29-1 and TRBJ2-7; 7 bases align to TRBD1. The germline gives CDR1 SQVTM, CDR2 ANQGSEA. This CDR3 contains 12 residues. V shed 4 bases, J shed 5 bases, and the junction held 5 bases outside the gene matches. CDR3 in amino acids: CSVGQGRHEQYF. The CDR3, as DNA: TGCAGCGTTGGACAGGGTCGCCACGAGCAGTACTTC.

The chain carries TRBV18 and TRBJ1-2; a possible D gene is TRBD1 (6 bases). The CDR3 totals 13 residues. Germline V gene data show CDR1 as KGHSH and CDR2 as LQKENI. Trimming shortened V by 5 bases and J by 2 bases, and 9 bases separated the two germline ends. CDR3 DNA sequence: TGTGCCAGCTCAACGCAGGGGAACTATGGCTACACCTTC. Residues: CASSTQGNYGYTF. Full variable domain (missing parts from reference TRBV18 and TRBJ1-2): NAGVMQNPRHLVRRRGQEARLRCSPMKGHSHVYWYRQLPEEGLKFMVYLQKENIIDESGMPKERFSAEFPKEGPSILRIQQVVRGDSAAYFCASSTQGNYGYTFGSGTRLTVV.

This clone was seen at least ten times. The V gene is TRBV6-6, the J gene TRBJ1-1; 8 nucleotides line up with TRBD1. Trimming removed 2 bases from V and 4 bases from J; junction bases left unmatched: 6. CDR1 and CDR2 from the germline V gene are MNHNY and SVGAGI (reference sequence). The CDR3 contains 15 residues. This CDR3 reads CASSYTLQGVTEAFF. In DNA form, the CDR3 reads TGTGCCAGCAGTTACACACTACAGGGGGTCACTGAAGCTTTCTTT.